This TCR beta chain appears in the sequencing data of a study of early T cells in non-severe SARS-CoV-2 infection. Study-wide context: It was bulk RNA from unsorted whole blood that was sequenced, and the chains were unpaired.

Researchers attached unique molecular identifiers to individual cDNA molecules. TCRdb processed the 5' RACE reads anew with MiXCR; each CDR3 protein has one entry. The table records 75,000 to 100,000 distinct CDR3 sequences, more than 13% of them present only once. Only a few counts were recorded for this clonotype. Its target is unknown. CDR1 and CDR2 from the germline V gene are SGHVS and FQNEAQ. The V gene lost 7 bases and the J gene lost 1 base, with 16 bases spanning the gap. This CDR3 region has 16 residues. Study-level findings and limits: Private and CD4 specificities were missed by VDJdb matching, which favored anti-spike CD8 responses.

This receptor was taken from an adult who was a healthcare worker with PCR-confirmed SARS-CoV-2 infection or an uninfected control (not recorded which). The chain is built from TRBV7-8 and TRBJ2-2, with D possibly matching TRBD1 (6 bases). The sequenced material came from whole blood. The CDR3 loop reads CASNDPRGLNTGELFF. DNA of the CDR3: TGTGCCAGCAACGACCCCAGGGGCTTGAACACCGGGGAGCTGTTTTTT.